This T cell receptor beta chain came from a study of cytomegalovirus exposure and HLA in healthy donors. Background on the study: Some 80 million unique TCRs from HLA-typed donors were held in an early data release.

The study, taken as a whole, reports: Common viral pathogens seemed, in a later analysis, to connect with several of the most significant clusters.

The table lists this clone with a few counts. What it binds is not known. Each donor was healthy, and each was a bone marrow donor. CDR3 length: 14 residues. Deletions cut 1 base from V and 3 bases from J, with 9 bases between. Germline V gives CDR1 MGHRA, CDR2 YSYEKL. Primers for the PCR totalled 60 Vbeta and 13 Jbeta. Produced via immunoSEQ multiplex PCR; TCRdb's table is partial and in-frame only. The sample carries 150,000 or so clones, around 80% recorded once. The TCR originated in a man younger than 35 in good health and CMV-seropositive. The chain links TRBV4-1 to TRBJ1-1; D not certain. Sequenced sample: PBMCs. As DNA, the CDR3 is TGCGCCAGCAGCCAAGGATTTGAGGACACTGAAGCTTTCTTT. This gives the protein CASSQGFEDTEAFF.